Below, 3 T cell receptor beta chains from the same sample are listed, as sequenced in a study of blood T cell repertoires in COVID-19. Clones were read by immunoSEQ multiplex PCR, and TCRdb kept only the in-frame ones, dropping some. The sample has more than 95,000 clones; 85% to 90% are singletons. What was sequenced was peripheral blood. These receptors originate from a human donor in a cohort sampled during active COVID-19.

The chain has TRBV4-1 and TRBJ2-5, with D unclear. Trimming shortened V by 0 bases and J by 5 bases, and 4 bases separated the two germline ends. Germline V gives CDR1 MGHRA, CDR2 YSYEKL. This CDR3 region has 12 residues. The CDR3 nucleotides read TGCGCCAGCAGCCAAGATCGGGAGACCCAGTACTTC. Protein sequence: CASSQDRETQYF.

Written as DNA, the CDR3 is TGTGCCAGCAGTTTCTATCCGGGGACTGAAGCTTTCTTT. This sequence encodes CASSFYPGTEAFF. The gene calls are TRBV28 and TRBJ1-1, with D uncertain. The CDR3 covers 13 residues. CDR1 and CDR2 from the germline V gene are MDHEN and SYDVKM. The V end was cut by 3 bases, the J end by 5 bases, with 10 bases between.

This chain connects TRBV27 to TRBJ2-7; 7 bases match TRBD2. This CDR3 is 17 amino acids long. The J segment lost 4 bases and the V segment lost 4 bases, leaving 16 bases of the junction unmatched. In germline, CDR1 is MNHEY, CDR2 SMNVEV (reference sequence). The CDR3 DNA reads as TGTGCCAGCAGTTGGAAGCCCCCTAGCGGCAACAGATACGAGCAGTACTTC. This sequence encodes CASSWKPPSGNRYEQYF.